These 24 T cell receptor beta chains came from one sample sequenced in a study of cytomegalovirus exposure and HLA in healthy donors. PCR primers comprised 60 Vbeta and 13 Jbeta primers. Here immunoSEQ multiplex PCR was the method, and the copy in TCRdb shows in-frame clones only, minus some. Among around 130,000 clones listed, more than 80% were seen once. The sequenced sample was PBMCs. The receptor source for this set is a woman aged 25 to 45 in good health and CMV-seropositive.

The chain joins TRBV7-9 to TRBJ2-1; D perhaps matches TRBD2 (5 bases). CDR1 is SEHNR and CDR2 is FQNEAQ in the germline V gene (reference sequence). Trimming cost V 0 bases and J 4 bases, with 7 bases left between them. The CDR3 loop spans 14 amino acids. CDR3 amino acids: CASSLAGGYNEQFF. CDR3 DNA: TGTGCCAGCAGCTTAGCTGGCGGGTACAATGAGCAGTTCTTC.

As concerns this clone: Other DNA sequences of this sample code for an identical CDR3. The CDR3 nucleotides read TGTGCCAGTAGTATCACTGCAACTAATGAAAAACTGTTTTTT. Protein product: CASSITATNEKLFF. The rearrangement joins TRBV19 to TRBJ1-4; D uncertain. Between the trimmed V and J ends, which lost 3 bases and 0 bases, there was a span of 5 bases. The CDR3 spans 14 residues. Germline V gene sequence: CDR1 LNHDA, CDR2 SQIVND (reference sequence). Using reference TRBV19 and TRBJ1-4 for the parts outside the CDR3, the full variable domain is DGGITQSPKYLFRKEGQNVTLSCEQNLNHDAMYWYRQDPGQGLRLIYYSQIVNDFQKGDIAEGYSVSREKKESFPLTVTSAQKNPTAFYLCASSITATNEKLFFGSGTQLSVL.

This clone was observed a single time. CDR3 amino acids: CASSLSGQDYSSYEQYF. The CDR3 DNA is TGCGCCAGCAGCTTGTCTGGACAGGACTACTCCTCCTACGAGCAGTACTTC. The chain joins TRBV5-1 to TRBJ2-7; D perhaps matches TRBD1 (7 bases). This CDR3 region has 17 residues. Germline assignment: CDR1 SGHRS and CDR2 YFSETQ. V was trimmed by 1 base and J by 0 bases, leaving 17 bases between them.

This clone showed up just a few times. The rearrangement uses TRBV2 and TRBJ1-6; TRBD1 matches 7 bases. Unmatched junction bases numbered 5, after V lost 3 bases and J lost 6 bases. Germline CDR1 is SNHLY and CDR2 is FYNNEI. This CDR3 has 15 residues. CDR3 residues: CASSDGTAVNSPLHF. The CDR3 nucleotides read TGTGCCAGCAGTGATGGGACAGCGGTTAATTCACCCCTCCACTTT.

This chain links TRBV2 with TRBJ2-5; perhaps TRBD2 as D (5 bases). The CDR3 loop spans 13 amino acids. The V gene lost 6 bases and the J gene lost 5 bases, with 13 bases spanning the gap. CDR1 SNHLY and CDR2 FYNNEI come from the germline V gene. Here the CDR3 reads CASRIFPGETQYF. The CDR3 DNA reads as TGTGCCAGCAGAATTTTCCCGGGGGAGACCCAGTACTTC.

The chain combines TRBV6-5 with TRBJ2-7, with TRBD2 matching 8 bases. Germline V gives CDR1 MNHEY, CDR2 SVGAGI. The junction had 7 bases not matched to a gene; V was cut back by 5 bases and J by 4 bases. The CDR3 totals 14 residues. The CDR3 region has the DNA TGTGCCAGCAGTCCCGGACTAGCTTATTACGAGCAGTACTTC. It specifies CASSPGLAYYEQYF.

V is TRBV2 and J is TRBJ1-3; possibly TRBD1 for D (5 bases). The CDR3 totals 15 residues. Trimming left V 1 base short and J 9 bases short, with 16 bases between. Germline V CDR1 and CDR2: SNHLY, FYNNEI. For the CDR3, the DNA is TGTGCCAGCAGTGAAGGATCTTATGGAGGGGCCACCATATATTTT. It specifies CASSEGSYGGATIYF.

V usage is TRBV30 and J usage is TRBJ2-1; D perhaps matches TRBD2 (5 bases). The CDR3 is 10 residues long. Per germline, CDR1 GTSNPN and CDR2 SVGIG (reference sequence). The V and J ends lost 8 bases and 8 bases respectively, with 10 bases between them. CDR3 residues: CAHGNDEQFF. The CDR3 DNA sequence: TGTGCCCACGGGAACGATGAGCAGTTCTTC.

Here the CDR3 reads CASSSRDRYEQYF. CDR3 nucleotides: TGCGCCAGCAGCAGCCGGGACAGATACGAGCAGTACTTC. The chain recombines TRBV5-1 with TRBJ2-7, with 7 bases fitting TRBD1. V was pared by 4 bases and J by 4 bases, with 5 bases of the junction left unmatched. Germline CDR1 is SGHRS and CDR2 is YFSETQ. The length of the CDR3 is 13 residues.

A remark on this clone: At one of its ends the junction is not consistent with the germline gene, which may arise from a read error. The V call is TRBV7-7, the J call TRBJ2-7; the match to TRBD2 covers 7 bases. CDR3 length: 15 amino acids. CDR1 is SSHAT, CDR2 FNYEAQ, per germline (reference sequence). The CDR3 protein is CASSSLAVSSYEQYF. In DNA form, the CDR3 reads TGTGCTAGCAGCTCCCTAGCGGTTAGCTCCTACGAGCAGTACTTC.

The gene calls are TRBV27 and TRBJ1-1; D gene unclear. This CDR3 has 14 residues. Between the trimmed V and J ends, which lost 8 bases and 0 bases, there was a span of 13 bases. CDR1 and CDR2 from the germline V gene are MNHEY and SMNVEV (reference sequence). The CDR3 DNA sequence: TGTGCCAGCGGCCATGACACTTTGAACACTGAAGCTTTCTTT. It is translated as CASGHDTLNTEAFF.

The V and J genes are TRBV5-6 and TRBJ2-3, with TRBD1 matching 7 bases. Per the germline V gene, CDR1 is SGHDT and CDR2 is YYEEEE. V lost 0 bases and J lost 1; bases outside the gene matches: 5. The CDR3 contains 16 residues. In nucleotides, the CDR3 is TGTGCCAGCAGCTTGGCAACCGGGACAGGCACAGATACGCAGTATTTT. Amino acid sequence: CASSLATGTGTDTQYF.

The chain links TRBV19 to TRBJ1-5; D is perhaps TRBD1 (5 bases). V was shortened by 2 bases and J by 4 bases, with 9 bases between the two germline ends. Germline CDR1 LNHDA, CDR2 SQIVND (reference sequence). This CDR3 has 14 residues. CDR3: CASSITGVNQPQHF. CDR3 DNA sequence: TGTGCCAGTAGTATAACAGGCGTAAATCAGCCCCAGCATTTT.

V is TRBV30 and J is TRBJ2-7; 9 bases are a match to TRBD2. The V gene's germline CDR1 is GTSNPN and CDR2 SVGIG (reference sequence). This CDR3 spans 13 amino acids. The trim removed 1 base at V and 6 bases at J, leaving 4 bases unmatched. The DNA for the CDR3 is TGTGCCTGGAGTGGAGCGGGAGGAAGCGAGCAGTACTTC. Encoded protein: CAWSGAGGSEQYF.

The rearrangement joins TRBV7-3 to TRBJ1-1, with D possibly matching TRBD1 (6 bases). The V end lost 2 bases, the J end lost 3 bases, and 7 bases lay between the germline ends. Germline V lookup: CDR1 SGHTA, CDR2 FQGTGA. The CDR3 loop spans 13 amino acids. The DNA of the CDR3 is TGTGCCAGCAGCTTACAGGGGCACACTGAAGCTTTCTTT. Its translation is CASSLQGHTEAFF.

Here the CDR3 DNA reads TGTGCCAGCAGTCCCTCCAGGGTGGGGCTCAGTGGCTTCGGGGCCAACGTCCTGACTTTC. Amino acid sequence: CASSPSRVGLSGFGANVLTF. The chain employs TRBV27 and TRBJ2-6; perhaps TRBD1 as D (5 bases). This CDR3 has 20 residues. Per the germline V gene, CDR1 is MNHEY and CDR2 is SMNVEV (reference sequence). V gave up 5 bases and J gave up 4 bases, with 27 bases separating them.

The chain recombines TRBV5-1 with TRBJ1-1; 9 positions match TRBD1. Germline CDR1 and CDR2: SGHRS and YFSETQ. CDR3 length equals 14 residues. The trim removed 2 bases at V and 7 bases at J, leaving 6 bases unmatched. The CDR3 DNA is TGCGCCAGCAGCTTACAGGGGGCTAACGTTGAAGCTTTCTTT. Encoded protein: CASSLQGANVEAFF. Looking up the rest from reference TRBV5-1 and TRBJ1-1 gives the full variable domain: KAGVTQTPRYLIKTRGQQVTLSCSPISGHRSVSWYQQTPGQGLQFLFEYFSETQRNKGNFPGRFSGRQFSNSRSEMNVSTLELGDSALYLCASSLQGANVEAFFGQGTRLTVV.

The V and J genes are TRBV28 and TRBJ1-2; D is unclear. V lost 1 base, J lost 8 bases, and 8 bases lay in between. The CDR3 length is 12 residues. Germline V gene sequence: CDR1 MDHEN, CDR2 SYDVKM. The CDR3: CASSLFGSGYTF. The CDR3 DNA reads TGTGCCAGCAGTTTATTCGGGAGCGGCTACACCTTC.

The rearrangement links TRBV6-4 to TRBJ1-2; D perhaps matches TRBD1 (5 bases). Deletions cut 8 bases from V and 6 bases from J, with 10 bases between. Germline V gene data show CDR1 as MRHNA and CDR2 as SNTAGT. CDR3 length equals 11 residues. The CDR3 region is CASSSGNGYTF. CDR3 bases: TGTGCCAGCTCCTCAGGGAATGGCTACACCTTC.

The chain has TRBV10-1 and TRBJ2-7, with a tentative D call TRBD1 (6 bases). CDR3 length equals 13 residues. Germline CDR1 WNHNN, CDR2 SYGVQD (reference sequence). V was trimmed by 6 bases and J by 5 bases, leaving 14 bases between them. For the CDR3, the DNA is TGCGCCAGCAGGAGCAGGGGAGAAAACGAGCAGTACTTC. Encoded protein: CASRSRGENEQYF.

The chain couples TRBV7-3 to TRBJ2-5, with TRBD2 matching 13 bases. The CDR3 has 17 residues. Germline CDR1 reads SGHTA; CDR2 reads FQGTGA. V trimming: 4 bases; J trimming: 1 base; junction bases outside the gene matches: 6. This chain's CDR3 is CASSSLAGGPVQETQYF. The DNA of the CDR3 is TGTGCCAGCAGCTCACTAGCGGGAGGGCCAGTCCAAGAGACCCAGTACTTC.

CDR3 nucleotide sequence: TGCGCCAGCAGCTGGACTAGCTCCTACGAGCAGTACTTC. Encoded protein: CASSWTSSYEQYF. The gene calls are TRBV5-1 and TRBJ2-7, with 7 nucleotides matching TRBD2. From germline, CDR1 is SGHRS and CDR2 YFSETQ. The CDR3 is 13 residues long. Trimming at V came to 3 bases and at J to 0 bases, leaving 0 bases not matched to a gene.

This chain links TRBV7-3 with TRBJ2-3, with D unresolved. The germline CDR1 and CDR2 sequences are SGHTA and FQGTGA. This CDR3 has 15 residues. V lost 5 bases and J lost 2, with 14 bases in between. CDR3 in DNA: TGTGCCAGCAGCCCCACCTCTGACAACACAGATACGCAGTATTTT. Protein product: CASSPTSDNTDTQYF.

The chain is built from TRBV7-3 and TRBJ2-7; 7 nucleotides match TRBD2. CDR1 and CDR2 (germline): SGHTA, FQGTGA. Losses at the gene ends were 2 bases for V and 6 bases for J; bases not matched to a gene: 10. The CDR3 length is 15 residues. CDR3 coding DNA: TGTGCCAGCAGCTTAGGTGCGGGGGAAGTGTTCGAGCAGTACTTC. As protein: CASSLGAGEVFEQYF.